This TCR beta chain was retrieved from a study of T cell responses to AZD1222 COVID-19 vaccine (dated by TCRdb to about 2021). Context from the whole study: Because spike-specific TCR depth and breadth did not differ between the two schedules, AZD1222 recipients who got a second dose at roughly 4 weeks were pooled with those who got a second dose at roughly 12 weeks. Trial participants were enrolled by age into 18-55, 56-69 and 70-plus year subgroups, with 148, 28 and 57 TCR-sequenced participants respectively. A total of approximately 230 trial participants underwent TCR sequencing, of whom about 200 received two doses of AZD1222 and about 25 received two doses of the MenACWY control vaccine. Findings and caveats that apply to the study as a whole: Conclusions about previously exposed vaccinees were limited because only a handful of AZD1222 recipients were SARS-CoV-2 seropositive at baseline. CD4 TCRs associated with the vaccine covered the entire spike protein, and the dominant responses were in regions 160-218 and 743-854. Spike-specific TCR breadth and depth rose significantly after two AZD1222 doses compared with day 0 and with MenACWY recipients. In the small 56-69-year group, the increase in depth fell short of significance, most likely because of low power. Because no day 14 peak-response samples were available, the repertoires could be characterized only after the peak T cell response. Reportedly, almost half of the unique spike-specific TCRs recognized epitopes lying outside the regions that are mutated in the B.1.351 and B.1.1.7 variants. Participants were mostly white British and included more females than males, and it was suggested by the authors that clonal diversity may have been underestimated.

From the cysteine through the phenylalanine, the CDR3 covers 11 amino acids. Of all the DNA, just the CDR3 is kept, 33 bases in frame from base 1. Sequences MDHEN (CDR1) and SYDVKM (CDR2) are obtained from the germline V gene. The junction shows trimming of 6 bases on V and 8 bases on J, plus 7 bases between the germline ends. The CDR3 regions of human TCRbeta chains were subjected to immunosequencing. Processing in the source paper ran as follows. Repertoire TCRs were matched against a reference library of SARS-CoV-2-specific TCRs generated with the MIRA antigen-specificity platform. Breadth meant the fraction of unique TCRs that were SARS-CoV-2-associated, whereas depth meant the fraction of total T cells that were SARS-CoV-2-associated. Each spike-specific TCR was assigned to its reactive spike region and to a CD4 or CD8 class using the MIRA data. Log10-transformed breadth and depth values were compared by one-way ANOVA with Sidak's multiple comparisons tests. In TCRdb, the immuneACCESS table is reduced to in-frame sequences with V and J assigned. These tables do not hold every clone; where another copy was compared, an unresolved V gene accounts for under half, and the others remain unexplained. Clone size and the V and J calls come from that table; the DNA yielded D and trimming. The sample table contains fewer than 95,000 clones; only one count was recorded for around 91% of them. 30% to 35% of the sample lies in the top ten.

The meaning of the sample's time point label: baseline before first vaccination. Vaccinee samples came from UK trials COV001 and COV002, including a single-blind randomized controlled phase 2/3 trial of AZD1222 (ChAdOx1 nCoV-19) in healthy adults. Trial participant PBMC samples were collected at day 0 and day 28 after the second dose for TCRbeta chain sequencing. Concerning this clone: The specificity of this receptor is unknown. Base quality data are lacking; no much larger clone is found one base away.

The V gene is TRBV28 and the J gene is TRBJ1-4; the D gene identity is not certain. The material was peripheral blood, obtained on day 0 of AZD1222 vaccination. This TCR was recovered from an adult in good health. The DNA sequence is TGTGCCAGCAGCTACAACGAAAAACTGTTTTTT. Its translation reads: CASSYNEKLFF.